The entry below describes one T cell receptor (beta chain). Its specificity is unknown. The patients, who ranged from 18 to 65 in age, presented with newly diagnosed hyperthyroidism lasting under 2 months. Patients were excluded because of uncontrolled infection, other autoimmune disease, pregnancy or lactation. These data belong to a study of T cells in Graves' hyperthyroidism and ophthalmopathy. Findings and limits, study-wide: Ophthalmopathy was distinguished from stable hyperthyroidism by 13 V-J signatures. Peripheral blood also featured most of the thyroid clonotypes expanded above 0.001.

TCR beta CDR3 region amplification was performed from RNA transcripts. The study used the HTBI primer set for a first-round RT-PCR of the TCR CDR3. TCRdb re-analysed the multiplex PCR reads in MiXCR, keeping a single row per CDR3 protein. The sample consists of hundreds of thousands of distinct CDR3 sequences, roughly a sixth of them appearing once. Between the trimmed V and J ends, which lost 3 bases and 6 bases, there was a span of 14 bases. Germline CDR1 KGHSH, CDR2 LQKENI. The CDR3 sequence is 14 residues long. This sequence joins TRBV18 and TRBJ1-2; a possible D gene is TRBD1 (5 bases). This sequence was found in a woman aged 18-29 years with Graves' hyperthyroidism. The sample taken for sequencing was blood. Here the CDR3 reads CASSPGRNHDGYTF. DNA of the CDR3: TGTGCCAGCTCACCGGGACGAAATCATGATGGCTACACCTTC.